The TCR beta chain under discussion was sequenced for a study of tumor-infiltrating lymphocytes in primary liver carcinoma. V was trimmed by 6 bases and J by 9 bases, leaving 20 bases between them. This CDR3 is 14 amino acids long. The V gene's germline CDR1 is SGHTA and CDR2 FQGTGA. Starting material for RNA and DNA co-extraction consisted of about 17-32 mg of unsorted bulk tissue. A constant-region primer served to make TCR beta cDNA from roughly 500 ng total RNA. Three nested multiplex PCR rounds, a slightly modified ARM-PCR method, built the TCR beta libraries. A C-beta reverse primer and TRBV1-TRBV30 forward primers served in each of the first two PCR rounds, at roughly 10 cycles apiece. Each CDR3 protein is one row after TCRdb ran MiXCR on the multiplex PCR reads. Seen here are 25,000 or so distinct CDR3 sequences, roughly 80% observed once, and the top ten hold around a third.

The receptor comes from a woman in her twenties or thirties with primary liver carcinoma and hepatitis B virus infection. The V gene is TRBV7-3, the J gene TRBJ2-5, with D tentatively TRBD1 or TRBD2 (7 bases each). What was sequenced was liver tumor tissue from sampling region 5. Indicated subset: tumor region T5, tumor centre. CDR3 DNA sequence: TGTGCCAGCAGTTCAGGGGGGGTTCATGAGGCCCAGTACTTC. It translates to CASSSGGVHEAQYF.